Each of the 12 T cell receptor beta chains below was sequenced from the same sample in a study of cytomegalovirus exposure and HLA in healthy donors. Both 60 Vbeta primers and 13 Jbeta primers went into the PCR. Profiling relied on immunoSEQ multiplex PCR, and the TCRdb table lists in-frame clones only, not all of them. The table has 75,000 to 90,000 clones, around 68% seen once. Sequenced sample: PBMCs. The receptors stem from a woman aged 40 to 50 in good health and CMV-seropositive.

The J gene is TRBJ1-5, the V gene TRBV10-3; the D is unclear. CDR1 and CDR2 (germline): ENHRY, SYGVKD. The germline V and J ends were trimmed by 2 bases and 2 bases, with 7 bases remaining between them. This CDR3 spans 14 amino acids. The DNA for the CDR3 is TGTGCCATCAGTGAGAATCCAGGCAATCAGCCCCAGCATTTT. This gives the protein CAISENPGNQPQHF.

This clone was counted only a few times. The J gene is TRBJ1-4, the V gene TRBV6-6, with 9 bases that match TRBD1. The CDR3 is 16 amino acids. From germline, CDR1 is MNHNY and CDR2 SVGAGI (reference sequence). V dropped 5 bases and J dropped 7; count of bases not matched to a gene: 11. The CDR3 loop is CASSNPGQGEGEKLFF. The CDR3 DNA reads TGTGCCAGCAGTAACCCGGGACAGGGTGAGGGTGAAAAACTGTTTTTT.

The chain uses TRBV7-2 and TRBJ2-4, with 7 bases that match TRBD2. The germline CDR1 and CDR2 sequences are SGHTA and FQGNSA. The CDR3 has 15 residues. Trimming removed 4 bases from V and 1 base from J; junction bases left unmatched: 4. The CDR3 protein is CASSYVGRAKNIQYF. CDR3 DNA sequence: TGTGCCAGCAGCTACGTCGGGAGGGCCAAAAACATTCAGTACTTC.

The J gene is TRBJ1-5, the V gene TRBV7-2; D uncertain. Germline V CDR1 and CDR2: SGHTA, FQGNSA. This CDR3 region has 15 residues. With 1 base removed from V and 5 bases from J, the gap between germline ends came to 12 bases. CDR3 sequence reads: CASSLESGVYQPQHF. For the CDR3, the DNA is TGTGCCAGCAGCTTAGAGTCCGGGGTCTATCAGCCCCAGCATTTT.

This clone was counted between two and nine times. The rearrangement links TRBV6-5 to TRBJ2-7, with TRBD2 matching over 8 bases. Germline CDR1 reads MNHEY; CDR2 reads SVGAGI. This CDR3 contains 14 residues. Trimming cost V 4 bases and J 4 bases; bases outside gene matches: 6. The CDR3: CASSFREGVYEQYF. The DNA for the CDR3 is TGTGCCAGCAGTTTCCGGGAGGGAGTTTACGAGCAGTACTTC.

This chain uses TRBV29-1 with TRBJ2-5; 9 bases agree with TRBD1. The CDR3 loop spans 13 amino acids. The ends lost 6 bases at V and 4 bases at J; junction bases unmatched: 6. CDR1 and CDR2 (germline): SQVTM, ANQGSEA. The chain's CDR3 is CSVGDRVPETQYF. Here the CDR3 DNA reads TGCAGCGTAGGGGACAGGGTCCCAGAGACCCAGTACTTC. The whole variable domain, filled in from reference TRBV29-1 and TRBJ2-5, reads SAVISQKPSRDICQRGTSLTIQCQVDSQVTMMFWYRQQPGQSLTLIATANQGSEATYESGFVIDKFPISRPNLTFSTLTVSNMSPEDSSIYLCSVGDRVPETQYFGPGTRLLVL.

This clone was picked up one time. The rearrangement links TRBV19 to TRBJ2-7, with TRBD1 identical over 9 bases. The CDR3 sequence is 16 residues long. Trimming removed 3 bases from V and 2 bases from J; junction bases left unmatched: 8. Germline V gives CDR1 LNHDA, CDR2 SQIVND (reference sequence). The CDR3 region has the DNA TGTGCCAGTAGTATTTGGGACCGGGACAGGGCCTACGAGCAGTACTTC. Protein: CASSIWDRDRAYEQYF.

The CDR3 loop reads CASSYSNTYEQYF. In DNA, the CDR3 is TGTGCCAGCAGTTACTCAAATACTTACGAGCAGTACTTC. The chain links TRBV6-5 to TRBJ2-7; D unclear. The V gene lost 0 bases and the J gene lost 4 bases, with 7 bases spanning the gap. There are 13 residues in the CDR3. CDR1 is MNHEY, CDR2 SVGAGI, per germline.

The chain combines TRBV28 with TRBJ2-5; 7 nucleotides align to TRBD1. CDR1 and CDR2 from the germline V gene are MDHEN and SYDVKM. J was trimmed by 5 bases and V by 6 bases; bases with no gene match: 24. There are 19 residues in the CDR3. Here the CDR3 reads CASSQWDLTGTVKGETQYF. In DNA form, the CDR3 reads TGTGCCAGCAGCCAGTGGGACCTGACCGGGACAGTAAAGGGGGAGACCCAGTACTTC.

The chain links TRBV15 to TRBJ2-1; the D gene is possibly TRBD1 (5 bases). Germline values: CDR1 LNHNV, CDR2 YYDKDF (reference sequence). CDR3 length equals 16 residues. V was trimmed by 0 bases and J by 3 bases, leaving 12 bases between them. The DNA of the CDR3 is TGTGCCACCAGCAGAGAGCAGGGTACTTACTACAATGAGCAGTTCTTC. Translated, it gives CATSREQGTYYNEQFF.

The chain has TRBV28 and TRBJ1-2; 7 bases match TRBD1. J lost 8 bases, V lost 6 bases, and 9 bases had no gene match. The germline V gene encodes CDR1 MDHEN and CDR2 SYDVKM. The CDR3 extends over 13 amino acids. CDR3 DNA: TGTGCCAGCAGCCGGGGACAGACCGGGGGCTACACCTTC. It codes for CASSRGQTGGYTF.

V is TRBV2 and J is TRBJ1-2, with D possibly matching TRBD1 (6 bases). Trimming stripped 4 bases from V and 8 bases from J, with 14 bases between. CDR3 length equals 13 residues. Germline V gene data show CDR1 as SNHLY and CDR2 as FYNNEI. CDR3 nucleotide sequence: TGTGCCAGCAGTGGGACAGCGATGGGGGGCTACACCTTC. Its translation is CASSGTAMGGYTF.